These 22 T cell receptor beta chains came from one sample sequenced in a study of graft-versus-host responses after intestinal transplantation (dated by TCRdb to 2020 to 2023). For these receptors, no antigen is known. The time point label for this specimen denotes: cells obtained before transplantation from donor or recipient. Libraries were built with the immunoSEQ multiplex PCR assay. TCRdb took this table from immuneACCESS and kept in-frame rearrangements with V and J called. Such tables lack part of the clones; where checked against another copy, unresolved V genes explain under half of the gap, and the rest is unexplained. This sample lists tens of thousands of clones; 90% to 95% were detected once. The top ten constitute around 5.8% of the sample. Specimen: unstimulated CD8+ T cells sorted from spleen or lymph node cells, collected before intestinal transplant. These TCRs come from a human donor who received an intestinal transplant.

The genes are TRBV27 and TRBJ2-7; D tentatively reads TRBD1 or TRBD2 (5 bases each). Trimming stripped 9 bases from V and 3 bases from J, with 18 bases between. The CDR3 covers 14 residues. Per the germline V gene, CDR1 is MNHEY and CDR2 is SMNVEV (reference sequence). DNA of the CDR3: TGTGCCAGTAGTGCCCCGGGACGAAACTACGAGCAGTACTTC. This encodes CASSAPGRNYEQYF.

The chain is built from TRBV7-2 and TRBJ1-5, with a weak D call TRBD1 (6 bases). V was trimmed by 4 bases and J by 11 bases, leaving 21 bases between them. The CDR3 is 15 amino acids. The germline V gene has CDR1 SGHTA and CDR2 FQGNSA. The chain's CDR3 is CASSSVTGRDQAQHF. The CDR3 region has the DNA TGTGCCAGCAGCTCGGTTACAGGGCGGGATCAAGCCCAGCATTTT.

This chain links TRBV6-5 with TRBJ1-1, with TRBD1 as a possible D gene (5 bases). Germline V gives CDR1 MNHEY, CDR2 SVGAGI. Trimming took 5 bases from V and 4 from J, leaving 11 bases between them. CDR3 size: 13 residues. The CDR3, as DNA: TGTGCCAGCAGTATACAGGTTGGCACTGAAGCTTTCTTT. Translated, it gives CASSIQVGTEAFF.

This chain connects TRBV15 to TRBJ2-7, with 8 bases fitting TRBD1. V shed 2 bases, J shed 5 bases, and the junction held 5 bases outside the gene matches. The CDR3 has 14 residues. The germline V gene encodes CDR1 LNHNV and CDR2 YYDKDF (reference sequence). DNA of the CDR3: TGTGCCACCAGCAGAAAGGACAGGGCGCACGAGCAGTACTTC. Amino acid sequence: CATSRKDRAHEQYF. Full variable domain (remainder filled in from reference TRBV15 and TRBJ2-7): DAMVIQNPRYQVTQFGKPVTLSCSQTLNHNVMYWYQQKSSQAPKLLFHYYDKDFNNEADTPDNFQSRRPNTSFCFLDIRSPGLGDTAMYLCATSRKDRAHEQYFGPGTRLTVT.

This sequence joins TRBV15 and TRBJ2-3, with D possibly TRBD2 on 7 matching bases. This CDR3 comprises 18 residues. Per germline, CDR1 LNHNV and CDR2 YYDKDF (reference sequence). The V gene lost 4 bases and the J gene lost 4 bases, with 24 bases spanning the gap. This chain's CDR3 is CATSTSGYWEGGPDTQYF. CDR3 DNA sequence: TGTGCCACCAGCACCAGCGGCTATTGGGAGGGGGGCCCAGATACGCAGTATTTT.

This clone was seen more than once but under ten times. The chain employs TRBV6-1 and TRBJ2-7; 7 bases are a match to TRBD1. CDR3 length: 15 amino acids. Germline values: CDR1 MNHNS, CDR2 SASEGT. J lost 1 base, V lost 2 bases, and 5 bases had no gene match. The CDR3 DNA reads as TGTGCCAGCAGTGAATCACAGGGGATTTCCTACGAGCAGTACTTC. Protein product: CASSESQGISYEQYF.

This chain connects TRBV7-6 to TRBJ1-2, with 9 bases matching TRBD1. The CDR3 contains 19 residues. Trimming at V came to 0 bases and at J to 1 base, leaving 12 bases not matched to a gene. Germline CDR1 reads SGHVS; CDR2 reads FNYEAQ. CDR3 sequence: CASSLASGTGINGNYGYTF. Here the CDR3 DNA reads TGTGCCAGCAGCTTAGCTTCCGGGACAGGGATAAACGGTAACTATGGCTACACCTTC.

The CDR3, as DNA: TGTGCCAGCAGCCCCCATGGACTAGCGGGGGGACAAGAGACCCAGTACTTC. Translated: CASSPHGLAGGQETQYF. This chain links TRBV13 with TRBJ2-5, with 14 bases that match TRBD2. The CDR3 runs 17 residues. The germline CDR1 and CDR2 sequences are PRHDT and FYEKMQ (reference sequence). The V segment lost 5 bases and the J segment 2 bases; nucleotides outside the gene matches: 7.

This clone has more than one count but fewer than ten. The chain joins TRBV12-5 to TRBJ2-7, with D unresolved. Trimming cost V 1 base and J 6 bases, with 7 bases left between them. Germline V gene lookup returns CDR1 LGHNT and CDR2 FRNRAP. The CDR3 extends over 12 amino acids. As DNA, the CDR3 is TGTGCTAGTGGTTTGGACGGCCCCGAGCAGTACTTC. Translated, it gives CASGLDGPEQYF.

The CDR3 region has the DNA TGTGCCAGCATTCAAACAGGGAGGGCCCAGCATTTT. It specifies CASIQTGRAQHF. V gene TRBV28 combines with J gene TRBJ1-5; a weak D match, TRBD1 (6 bases). Germline CDR1 reads MDHEN; CDR2 reads SYDVKM. V was trimmed by 7 bases and J by 11 bases, leaving 15 bases between them. This CDR3 region has 12 residues.

The chain has TRBV7-9 and TRBJ2-2; TRBD1 matches at 7 bases. V was clipped by 4 bases and J by 0 bases; unmatched bases: 5. Per germline, CDR1 SEHNR and CDR2 FQNEAQ (reference sequence). The CDR3 length is 16 residues. The CDR3 DNA reads TGTGCCAGCAGCTCCCGGACAGGAGCGAACACCGGGGAGCTGTTTTTT. The encoded protein is CASSSRTGANTGELFF.

This rearrangement joins TRBV15 to TRBJ2-7; unclear D gene. V gave up 8 bases and J gave up 0 bases, with 8 bases separating them. The CDR3 has 12 residues. Germline assignment: CDR1 LNHNV and CDR2 YYDKDF (reference sequence). Here the CDR3 reads CATGEGSYEQYF. The DNA of the CDR3 is TGTGCCACCGGGGAAGGCTCCTACGAGCAGTACTTC.

The chain recombines TRBV27 with TRBJ2-1, with 10 bases matching TRBD1. With V trimmed by 5 bases and J by 4 bases, 8 bases remained unmatched. Per germline, CDR1 MNHEY and CDR2 SMNVEV (reference sequence). The CDR3 length is 16 residues. The CDR3 region has the DNA TGTGCCAGCAGTCTACTCGGACAGGGGGAGTACAATGAGCAGTTCTTC. Its translation is CASSLLGQGEYNEQFF.

This CDR3 reads CSVYSPGGSYNEQFF. As DNA, the CDR3 is TGCAGCGTCTATTCACCGGGAGGCTCCTACAATGAGCAGTTCTTC. The chain employs TRBV29-1 and TRBJ2-1, with 7 positions matching TRBD2. Trimming cost V 6 bases and J 0 bases; bases outside gene matches: 8. This CDR3 is built from 15 residues. Germline CDR1 and CDR2: SQVTM and ANQGSEA.

In its sample, this clone was seen a few times. The chain couples TRBV11-2 to TRBJ2-7; D gene uncertain. The V end was cut by 0 bases, the J end by 3 bases, with 0 bases between. CDR3 length: 11 amino acids. Germline V gene sequence: CDR1 SGHAT, CDR2 FQNNGV. The CDR3 loop reads CASSLDYEQYF. As DNA, the CDR3 is TGTGCCAGCAGCTTAGACTACGAGCAGTACTTC.

The V gene is TRBV13, the J gene TRBJ2-7; 12 bases match TRBD2. Trimming at V came to 5 bases and at J to 6 bases, leaving 17 bases not matched to a gene. The CDR3 loop spans 18 amino acids. Germline loops: CDR1 PRHDT, CDR2 FYEKMQ (reference sequence). This chain's CDR3 is CASSPTSSSGGAPLEQYF. The DNA for the CDR3 is TGTGCCAGCAGCCCAACGTCTTCTAGCGGGGGGGCCCCACTCGAGCAGTACTTC.

This chain links TRBV29-1 with TRBJ2-5, with TRBD2 identical over 7 bases. J gave up 3 bases and V 2 bases, and 6 bases lay outside the gene matches. The CDR3 sequence is 14 residues long. Germline V gives CDR1 SQVTM, CDR2 ANQGSEA. CDR3 nucleotide sequence: TGCAGCGTTGAACCTGGACTAGAAGAAGAGACCCAGTACTTC. As protein: CSVEPGLEEETQYF.

The rearrangement links TRBV7-7 to TRBJ2-2, with TRBD1 matching 8 bases. Germline trimming cut 4 bases from V and 6 bases from J; bases unmatched to any gene: 7. This CDR3 spans 15 amino acids. CDR1 is SSHAT and CDR2 is FNYEAQ in the germline V gene (reference sequence). The CDR3 sequence is CASSSGQGGAGELFF. In DNA form, the CDR3 reads TGTGCCAGCAGCTCTGGACAGGGCGGCGCCGGGGAGCTGTTTTTT.

This clone appeared a single time. V and J are TRBV29-1 and TRBJ2-1; TRBD1 matches 9 bases. CDR1 is SQVTM, CDR2 ANQGSEA, per germline. The CDR3 covers 18 residues. With 1 base clipped from V and 8 bases from J, the junction kept 18 bases outside the gene matches. The CDR3 loop is CSVEGTGDNLEAYDEQFF. The CDR3 region has the DNA TGCAGCGTTGAAGGGACAGGGGACAATCTGGAGGCGTACGATGAGCAGTTCTTC.

The chain recombines TRBV6-1 with TRBJ2-7; D call uncertain. This CDR3 has 10 residues. V dropped 5 bases and J dropped 7 bases, with 6 bases sitting between them. Germline assignment: CDR1 MNHNS and CDR2 SASEGT. The CDR3: CASSYPEQYF. DNA for the CDR3: TGTGCCAGCAGTTACCCAGAGCAGTACTTC.

The V gene is TRBV2, the J gene TRBJ1-3; D might be TRBD1 (5 bases). Germline V gene data show CDR1 as SNHLY and CDR2 as FYNNEI. This CDR3 has 15 amino acids. V was cut by 0 bases and J by 4 bases, with 10 bases left in between. CDR3 sequence: CASSEAPGLGNTIYF. CDR3 nucleotide sequence: TGTGCCAGCAGTGAAGCGCCGGGGCTCGGAAACACCATATATTTT.

This clone was picked up one time. This chain uses TRBV7-3 with TRBJ2-3; 12 nucleotides agree with TRBD2. This CDR3 comprises 16 residues. Germline V gives CDR1 SGHTA, CDR2 FQGTGA. Trimming removed 2 bases from V and 8 bases from J; junction bases left unmatched: 8. DNA of the CDR3: TGTGCCAGCAGCTTAGTAGCTAGCGGGAGGGATGGTACGCAGTATTTT. It encodes CASSLVASGRDGTQYF.